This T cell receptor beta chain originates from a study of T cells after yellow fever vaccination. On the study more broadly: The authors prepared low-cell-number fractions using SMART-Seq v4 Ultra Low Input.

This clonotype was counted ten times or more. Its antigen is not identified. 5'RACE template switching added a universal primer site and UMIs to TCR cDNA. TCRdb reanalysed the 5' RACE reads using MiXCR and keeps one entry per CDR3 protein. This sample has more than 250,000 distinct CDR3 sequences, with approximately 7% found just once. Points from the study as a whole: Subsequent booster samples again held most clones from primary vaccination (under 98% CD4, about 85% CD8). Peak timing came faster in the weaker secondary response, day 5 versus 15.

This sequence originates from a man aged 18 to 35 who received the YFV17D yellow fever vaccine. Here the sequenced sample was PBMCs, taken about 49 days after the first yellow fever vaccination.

The CDR3 is CSVVWSGELFF. CDR3 nucleotides: TGCAGCGTTGTTTGGAGCGGGGAGCTGTTTTTT. The chain is built from TRBV29-1 and TRBJ2-2; the D is unclear. CDR3 length equals 11 residues. Per germline, CDR1 SQVTM and CDR2 ANQGSEA. V was shortened by 4 bases and J by 7 bases, with 7 bases between the two germline ends.